This T cell receptor beta chain was documented in a study of regulatory T cells in long-lasting Graves disease. Study-wide results and limits: With 2,741 shared public clonotypes, persistent patients exceeded new patients, who shared approximately 880.

Arm-PCR of CDR3 regions and iRepertoire HTBI primers were the basis on which TCR beta libraries were built. TCRdb passed the multiplex PCR reads through MiXCR, listing each CDR3 protein once. The table includes 360,000 or so distinct CDR3 sequences, roughly 25% detected once. As to this clonotype: Its target is not known.

This CDR3 spans 20 amino acids. The ends were cut back, 6 bases at V and 2 bases at J, with 26 bases in the middle. Germline V gene data show CDR1 as MGHRA and CDR2 as YSYEKL. Sample time point: persistent/refractory GD, antithyroid drugs over 5 years with positive TRAb. The TCR library was made from RNA that had been extracted from PBMCs in TRIzol. The guidelines of the American Thyroid Association were the basis for diagnosing Graves' disease. The sample was peripheral blood mononuclear cells (PBMCs), taken when the disease was refractory, from a patient treated with antithyroid drugs. The sequence came from a woman in her forties with Graves disease. V usage is TRBV4-1 and J usage is TRBJ2-6; D perhaps matches TRBD1 (6 bases). CDR3 loop: CASSHVRSRSGDPGANVLTF. Here the CDR3 DNA reads TGCGCCAGCAGTCACGTTCGGTCACGTTCAGGGGATCCTGGGGCCAACGTCCTGACTTTC.